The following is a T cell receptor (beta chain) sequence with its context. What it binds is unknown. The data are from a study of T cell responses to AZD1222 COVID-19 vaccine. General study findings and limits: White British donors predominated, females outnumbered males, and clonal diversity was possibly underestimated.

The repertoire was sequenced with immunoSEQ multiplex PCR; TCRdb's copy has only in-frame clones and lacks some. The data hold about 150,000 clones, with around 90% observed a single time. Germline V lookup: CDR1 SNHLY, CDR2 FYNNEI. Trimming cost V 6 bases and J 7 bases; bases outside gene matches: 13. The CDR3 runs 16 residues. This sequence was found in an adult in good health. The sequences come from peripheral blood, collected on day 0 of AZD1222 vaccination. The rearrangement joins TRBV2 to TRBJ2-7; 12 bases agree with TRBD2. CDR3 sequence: CASSPGTSGLVDEQYF. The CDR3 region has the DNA TGTGCCAGCAGCCCCGGGACTAGCGGGCTTGTGGATGAGCAGTACTTC.